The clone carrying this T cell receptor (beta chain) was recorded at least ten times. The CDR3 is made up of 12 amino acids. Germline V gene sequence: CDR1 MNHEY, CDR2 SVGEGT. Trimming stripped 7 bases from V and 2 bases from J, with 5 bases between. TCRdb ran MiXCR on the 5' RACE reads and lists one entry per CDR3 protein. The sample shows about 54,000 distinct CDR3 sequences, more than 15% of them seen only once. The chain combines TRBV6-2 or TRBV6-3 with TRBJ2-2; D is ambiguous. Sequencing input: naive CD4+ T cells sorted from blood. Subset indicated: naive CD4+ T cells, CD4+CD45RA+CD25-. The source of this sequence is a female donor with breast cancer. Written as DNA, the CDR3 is TGTGCCAGCAACTACAACACCGGGGAGCTGTTTTTT. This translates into CASNYNTGELFF.